The present T cell receptor beta chain was sequenced within a study of early T cells in non-severe SARS-CoV-2 infection. For the study at large: Chains were not paired, and sequencing was done on bulk RNA from unsorted whole blood. Notes on the study in general: VDJdb-based matching was biased toward anti-spike CD8 responses and missed private and CD4 specificities.

Unique molecular identifiers were attached to individual cDNA molecules. TCRdb re-called the 5' RACE reads with MiXCR, one entry per CDR3 protein. Among 55,000 to 75,000 distinct CDR3 sequences listed, 9% to 10% were seen once. Details on this clonotype: What it binds is not known.

This clonotype originated in an adult who was a healthcare worker with PCR-confirmed SARS-CoV-2 infection or an uninfected control (not recorded which). Sequencing was performed on whole blood, taken at baseline.

The CDR3 bases are TGCGCCAGCAGCCAGGGGACTACCCAAGAGACCCAGTACTTC. Translation: CASSQGTTQETQYF. The chain carries TRBV4-3 and TRBJ2-5; 7 bases fit TRBD2. The germline gives CDR1 LGHNA, CDR2 YSLEER. J lost 1 base, V lost 3 bases, and 2 bases had no gene match. The CDR3 sequence is 14 residues long.